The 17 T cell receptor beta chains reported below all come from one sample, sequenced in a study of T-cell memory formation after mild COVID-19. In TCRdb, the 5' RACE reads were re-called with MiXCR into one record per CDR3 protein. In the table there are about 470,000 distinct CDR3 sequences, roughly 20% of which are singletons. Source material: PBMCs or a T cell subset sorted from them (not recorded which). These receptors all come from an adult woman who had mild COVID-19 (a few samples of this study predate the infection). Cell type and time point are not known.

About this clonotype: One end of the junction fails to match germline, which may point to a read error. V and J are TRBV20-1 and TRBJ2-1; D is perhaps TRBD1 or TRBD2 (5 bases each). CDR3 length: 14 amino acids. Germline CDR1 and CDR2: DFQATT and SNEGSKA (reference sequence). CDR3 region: CSAIRDRSSNEQFF. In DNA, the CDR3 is TGCAGTGCGATTAGGGACCGCTCCTCCAATGAGCAGTTCTTC.

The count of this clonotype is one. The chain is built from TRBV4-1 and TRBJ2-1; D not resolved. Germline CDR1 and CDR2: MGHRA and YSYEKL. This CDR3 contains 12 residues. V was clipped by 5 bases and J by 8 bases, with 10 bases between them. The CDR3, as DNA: TGCGCCAGCAGCACCGGACGGGATGAGCAGTTCTTC. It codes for CASSTGRDEQFF.

The CDR3 DNA sequence: TGTGCCAGCAGCCCGTTTACTAGGAGCTCCTACAATGAGCAGTTCTTC. It specifies CASSPFTRSSYNEQFF. The V gene is TRBV11-2, the J gene TRBJ2-1; maybe TRBD2 (5 bases). Germline CDR1 and CDR2: SGHAT and FQNNGV. CDR3 size: 16 residues. V gave up 5 bases and J gave up 0 bases, with 14 bases separating them.

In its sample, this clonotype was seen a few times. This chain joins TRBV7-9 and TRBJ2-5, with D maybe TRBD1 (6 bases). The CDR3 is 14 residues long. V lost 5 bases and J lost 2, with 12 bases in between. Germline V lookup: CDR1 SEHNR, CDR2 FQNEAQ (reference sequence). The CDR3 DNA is TGTGCCAGCAGCGTAACAGGGTGGCAAGAGACCCAGTACTTC. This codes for CASSVTGWQETQYF.

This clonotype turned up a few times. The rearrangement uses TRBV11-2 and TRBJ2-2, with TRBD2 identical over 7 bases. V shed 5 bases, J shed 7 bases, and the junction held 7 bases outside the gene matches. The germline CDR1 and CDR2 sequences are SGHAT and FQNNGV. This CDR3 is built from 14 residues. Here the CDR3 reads CASSPTGGVGELFF. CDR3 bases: TGTGCCAGCAGCCCCACTGGGGGGGTCGGGGAGCTGTTTTTT.

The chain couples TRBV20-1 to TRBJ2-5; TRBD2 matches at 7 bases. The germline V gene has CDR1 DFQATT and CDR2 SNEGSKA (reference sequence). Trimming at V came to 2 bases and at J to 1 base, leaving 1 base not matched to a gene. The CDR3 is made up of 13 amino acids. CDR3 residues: CSARSGIQETQYF. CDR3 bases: TGCAGTGCTAGAAGCGGGATCCAAGAGACCCAGTACTTC.

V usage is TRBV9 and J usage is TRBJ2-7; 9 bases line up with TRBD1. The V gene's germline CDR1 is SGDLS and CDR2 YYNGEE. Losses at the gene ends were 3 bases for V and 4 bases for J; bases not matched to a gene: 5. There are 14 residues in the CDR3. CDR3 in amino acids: CASSGGTGLYEQYF. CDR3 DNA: TGTGCCAGCAGCGGCGGGACAGGGCTATACGAGCAGTACTTC.

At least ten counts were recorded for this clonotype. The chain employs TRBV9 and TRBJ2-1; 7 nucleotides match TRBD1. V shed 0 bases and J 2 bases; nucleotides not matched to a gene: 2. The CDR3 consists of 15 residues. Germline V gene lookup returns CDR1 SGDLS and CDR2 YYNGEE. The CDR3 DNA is TGTGCCAGCAGCGTAGGACAGGGTGCCTACAATGAGCAGTTCTTC. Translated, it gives CASSVGQGAYNEQFF.

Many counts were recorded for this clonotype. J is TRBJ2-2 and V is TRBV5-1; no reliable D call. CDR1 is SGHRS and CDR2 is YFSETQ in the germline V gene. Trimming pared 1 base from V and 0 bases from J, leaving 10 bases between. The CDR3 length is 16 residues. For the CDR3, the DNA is TGCGCCAGCAGCTTGTGGGCGATCGCGAACACCGGGGAGCTGTTTTTT. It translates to CASSLWAIANTGELFF. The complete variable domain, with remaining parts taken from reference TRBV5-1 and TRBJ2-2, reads KAGVTQTPRYLIKTRGQQVTLSCSPISGHRSVSWYQQTPGQGLQFLFEYFSETQRNKGNFPGRFSGRQFSNSRSEMNVSTLELGDSALYLCASSLWAIANTGELFFGEGSRLTVL.

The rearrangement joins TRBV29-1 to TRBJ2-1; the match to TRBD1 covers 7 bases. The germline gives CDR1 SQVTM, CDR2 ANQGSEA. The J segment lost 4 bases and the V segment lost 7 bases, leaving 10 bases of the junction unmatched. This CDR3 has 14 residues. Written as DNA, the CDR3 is TGCAGCGCGGGGACAGCGTACTTATACAATGAGCAGTTCTTC. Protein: CSAGTAYLYNEQFF.

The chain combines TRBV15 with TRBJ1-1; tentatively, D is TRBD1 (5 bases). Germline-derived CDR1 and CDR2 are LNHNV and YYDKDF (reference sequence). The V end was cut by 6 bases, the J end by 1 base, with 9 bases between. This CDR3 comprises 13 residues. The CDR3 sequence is CATRRRGNTEAFF. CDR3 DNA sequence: TGTGCCACCAGGCGAAGGGGGAACACTGAAGCTTTCTTT.

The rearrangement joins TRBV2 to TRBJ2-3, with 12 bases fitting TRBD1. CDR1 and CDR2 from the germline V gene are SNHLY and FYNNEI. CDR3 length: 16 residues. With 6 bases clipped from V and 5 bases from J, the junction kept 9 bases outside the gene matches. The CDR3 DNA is TGTGCCAGCAGGCCGGGGACAGGGGGCGGCGGAGATACGCAGTATTTT. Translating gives CASRPGTGGGGDTQYF.

CDR3 in amino acids: CASSGLDRDRTEAFF. The CDR3 coding sequence is TGTGCCAGCTCCGGACTGGACAGAGATCGGACTGAAGCTTTCTTT. This chain uses TRBV6-1 with TRBJ1-1, with D maybe TRBD1 (6 bases). The ends were cut back, 8 bases at V and 5 bases at J, with 21 bases in the middle. The V gene's germline CDR1 is MNHNS and CDR2 SASEGT. CDR3 length: 15 residues.

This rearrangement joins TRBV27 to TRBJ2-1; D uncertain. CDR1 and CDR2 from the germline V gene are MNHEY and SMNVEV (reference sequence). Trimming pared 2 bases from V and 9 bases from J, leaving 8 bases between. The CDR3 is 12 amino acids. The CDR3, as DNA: TGTGCCAGCAGTTTACACTGGGGTGAGCAGTTCTTC. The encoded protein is CASSLHWGEQFF.

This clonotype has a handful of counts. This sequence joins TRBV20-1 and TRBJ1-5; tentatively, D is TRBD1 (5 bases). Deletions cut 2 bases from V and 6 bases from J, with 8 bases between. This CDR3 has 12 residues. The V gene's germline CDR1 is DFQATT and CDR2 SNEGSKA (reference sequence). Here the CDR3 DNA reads TGCAGTGCTAGACAGGGTGGTCAGCCCCAGCATTTT. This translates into CSARQGGQPQHF.

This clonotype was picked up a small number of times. Here the CDR3 reads CASRIQGNSPLHF. CDR3 DNA sequence: TGTGCCAGCAGGATACAGGGGAACTCACCCCTCCACTTT. The V and J genes are TRBV6-1 and TRBJ1-6, with 7 positions matching TRBD1. The CDR3 consists of 13 residues. V shed 6 bases and J 10 bases; nucleotides not matched to a gene: 6. CDR1 is MNHNS and CDR2 is SASEGT in the germline V gene.

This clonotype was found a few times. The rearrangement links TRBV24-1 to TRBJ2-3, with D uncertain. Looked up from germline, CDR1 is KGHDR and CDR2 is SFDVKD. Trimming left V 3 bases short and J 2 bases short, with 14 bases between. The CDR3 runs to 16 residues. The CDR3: CATSDAARLHTDTQYF. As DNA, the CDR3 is TGTGCCACCAGTGATGCGGCGAGACTTCACACAGATACGCAGTATTTT.